The 7 T cell receptor beta chains given below trace back to one sample, sequenced in a study of prognosis after radiotherapy for stage I lung cancer. Genomic DNA served as the source from which two-round multiplex PCR generated TCR beta CDR3 amplicons. Each TRBV and TRBJ gene had its own primer in the first PCR round. TCRdb re-analysed the multiplex PCR reads in MiXCR, keeping a single row per CDR3 protein. The sample has more than 25,000 distinct CDR3 sequences; around 32% are singletons. Sequenced here: PBMCs, sampled before or after stereotactic body radiation therapy (not recorded which). The source of these receptors is a donor of 50 years or more with non-small cell lung cancer.

This clonotype has ten or more counts. V gene TRBV5-1 combines with J gene TRBJ1-6; D ambiguous. Per germline, CDR1 SGHRS and CDR2 YFSETQ. The CDR3 totals 14 residues. Trimming left V 7 bases short and J 7 bases short, with 15 bases between. CDR3 amino acids: CASSTGEGNSPLHF. Here the CDR3 DNA reads TGCGCCAGCTCGACGGGCGAGGGAAATTCACCCCTCCACTTT.

This clonotype is a singleton in its sample. The conserved closing phenylalanine or tryptophan is absent in this CDR3, likely reflecting a read error. The genes are TRBV27 and TRBJ2-2; D gene unclear. This CDR3 contains 12 residues. The ends were cut back, 1 base at V and 7 bases at J, with 4 bases in the middle. CDR1 is MNHEY, CDR2 SMNVEV, per germline (reference sequence). In DNA form, the CDR3 reads TGTGCCAGCAGTTTATGTGGCGGGGAGCTGTTTTCT. It specifies CASSLCGGELFS.

Comment on this clonotype: One junction end disagrees with the germline gene, perhaps due to a read error. The V call is TRBV6-6, the J call TRBJ2-3; 11 bases are a match to TRBD2. The CDR3 covers 16 residues. The germline V gene encodes CDR1 MNHNY and CDR2 SVGAGI (reference sequence). CDR3 region: CASSDNRLAGHIYAVF. The CDR3, as DNA: TGTGCCAGCAGTGACAATCGACTAGCGGGGCACATATACGCAGTATTT.

A remark on this clonotype: Possible read error: a much larger clone is one base away. This chain uses TRBV5-1 with TRBJ2-5; D ambiguous. Germline loops: CDR1 SGHRS, CDR2 YFSETQ. Trimming left V 4 bases short and J 0 bases short, with 13 bases between. The CDR3 is made up of 15 amino acids. The CDR3 here is CASSMVLGYQETQYF. In nucleotides, the CDR3 is TGCGCCAGCAGCATGGTTCTAGGGTACCAAGAGACCCAGTACTTC.

This clonotype was picked up many times. One end of the junction is discordant with germline, which a read error may explain. The chain uses TRBV9 and TRBJ2-2; a possible D gene is TRBD2 (6 bases). This CDR3 is 16 amino acids long. CDR1 is SGDLS, CDR2 YYNGEE, per germline. The CDR3 spells CASSVAVSGFTRELFF. CDR3 bases: TGTGCCAGCAGCGTAGCAGTTAGCGGATTCACCCGGGAGCTGTTTTTT.

This clonotype came up many times. The chain recombines TRBV5-1 with TRBJ1-3; D uncertain. Germline assignment: CDR1 SGHRS and CDR2 YFSETQ. The CDR3 has 14 amino acids. Trimming took 0 bases from V and 4 from J, leaving 8 bases between them. CDR3 residues: CASSLAGRGNTIYF. The CDR3 coding sequence is TGCGCCAGCAGCTTGGCTGGGCGGGGAAACACCATATATTTT.

The chain recombines TRBV6-1 with TRBJ2-3; no reliable D call. V was pared by 6 bases and J by 4 bases, with 20 bases between. This CDR3 is built from 16 residues. CDR1 is MNHNS and CDR2 is SASEGT in the germline V gene. The CDR3 region is CASRANRAPLSDTQYF. The DNA of the CDR3 is TGTGCCAGCAGAGCAAACCGTGCCCCGCTCTCAGATACGCAGTATTTT.